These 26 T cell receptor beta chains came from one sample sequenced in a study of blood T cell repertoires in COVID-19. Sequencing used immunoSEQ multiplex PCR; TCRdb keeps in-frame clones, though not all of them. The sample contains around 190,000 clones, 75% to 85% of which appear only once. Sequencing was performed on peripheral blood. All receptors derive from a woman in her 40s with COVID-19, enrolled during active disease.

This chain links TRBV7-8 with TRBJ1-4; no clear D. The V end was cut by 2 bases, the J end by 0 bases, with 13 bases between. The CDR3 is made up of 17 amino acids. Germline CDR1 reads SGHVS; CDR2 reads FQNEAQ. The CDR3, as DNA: TGTGCCAGCAGCTTATGGGCCTCGCAACCAACTAATGAAAAACTGTTTTTT. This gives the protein CASSLWASQPTNEKLFF.

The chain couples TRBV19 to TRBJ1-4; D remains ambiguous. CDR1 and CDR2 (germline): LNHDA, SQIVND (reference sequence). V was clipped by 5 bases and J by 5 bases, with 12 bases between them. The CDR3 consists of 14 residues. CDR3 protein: CASSFNEPNEKLFF. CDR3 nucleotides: TGTGCCAGTAGTTTTAACGAGCCAAATGAAAAACTGTTTTTT.

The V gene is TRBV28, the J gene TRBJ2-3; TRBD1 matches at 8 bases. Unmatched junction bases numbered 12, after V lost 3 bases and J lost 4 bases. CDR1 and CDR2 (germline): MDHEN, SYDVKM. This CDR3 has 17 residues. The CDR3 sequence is CASSFFGTGLLADTQYF. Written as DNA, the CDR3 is TGTGCCAGCAGTTTTTTTGGGACAGGCCTCTTGGCAGATACGCAGTATTTT. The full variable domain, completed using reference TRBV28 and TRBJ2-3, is DVKVTQSSRYLVKRTGEKVFLECVQDMDHENMFWYRQDPGLGLRLIYFSYDVKMKEKGDIPEGYSVSREKKERFSLILESASTNQTSMYLCASSFFGTGLLADTQYFGPGTRLTVL.

The CDR3 bases are TGTGCCAGCACCGGCGTTGTCAGGGTAAGGGGTGAGCAGTTCTTC. Translated, it gives CASTGVVRVRGEQFF. The J gene is TRBJ2-1, the V gene TRBV6-5; TRBD1 is a possible D gene (5 bases). Trimming cost V 7 bases and J 9 bases, with 22 bases left between them. The CDR3 has 15 amino acids. Per germline, CDR1 MNHEY and CDR2 SVGAGI.

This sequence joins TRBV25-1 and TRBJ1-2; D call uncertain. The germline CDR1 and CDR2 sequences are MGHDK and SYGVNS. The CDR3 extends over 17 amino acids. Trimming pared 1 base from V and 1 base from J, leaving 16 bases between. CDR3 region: CASSESPARWNNYGYTF. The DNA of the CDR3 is TGTGCCAGCAGTGAATCCCCAGCGCGATGGAATAACTATGGCTACACCTTC.

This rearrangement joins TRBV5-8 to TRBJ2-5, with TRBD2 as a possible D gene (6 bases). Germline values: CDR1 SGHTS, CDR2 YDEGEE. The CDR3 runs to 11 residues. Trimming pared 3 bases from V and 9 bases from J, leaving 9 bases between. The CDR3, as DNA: TGTGCCAGCAGCTGGGGGGACCCCCAGTACTTC. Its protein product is CASSWGDPQYF.

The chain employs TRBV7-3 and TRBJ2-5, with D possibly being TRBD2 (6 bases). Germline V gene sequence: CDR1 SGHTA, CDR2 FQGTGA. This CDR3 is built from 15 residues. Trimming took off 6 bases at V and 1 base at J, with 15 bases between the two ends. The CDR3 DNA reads TGTGCCAGCAGTCCGGGACTTTCGGGCCAAGAGACCCAGTACTTC. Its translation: CASSPGLSGQETQYF.

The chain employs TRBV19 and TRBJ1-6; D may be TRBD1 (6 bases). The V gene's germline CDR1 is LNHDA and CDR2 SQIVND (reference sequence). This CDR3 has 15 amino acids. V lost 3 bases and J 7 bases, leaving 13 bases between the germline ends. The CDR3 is CASSIRGAQNSPLHF. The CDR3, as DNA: TGTGCCAGTAGTATCCGGGGGGCTCAGAATTCACCCCTCCACTTT.

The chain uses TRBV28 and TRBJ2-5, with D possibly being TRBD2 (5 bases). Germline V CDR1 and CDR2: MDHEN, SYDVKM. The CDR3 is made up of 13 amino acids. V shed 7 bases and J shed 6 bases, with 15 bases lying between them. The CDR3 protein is CASNGGGFQTQYF. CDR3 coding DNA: TGTGCCAGCAATGGAGGTGGGTTCCAGACCCAGTACTTC.

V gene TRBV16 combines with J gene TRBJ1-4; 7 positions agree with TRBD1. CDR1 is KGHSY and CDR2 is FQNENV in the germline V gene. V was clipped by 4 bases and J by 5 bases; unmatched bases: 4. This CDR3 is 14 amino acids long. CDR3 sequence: CASSPPGQNEKLFF. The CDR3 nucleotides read TGTGCCAGCAGCCCTCCGGGACAGAATGAAAAACTGTTTTTT.

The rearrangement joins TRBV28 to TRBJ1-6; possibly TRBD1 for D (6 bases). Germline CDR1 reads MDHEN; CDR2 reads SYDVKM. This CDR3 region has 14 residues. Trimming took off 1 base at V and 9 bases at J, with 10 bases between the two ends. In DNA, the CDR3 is TGTGCCAGCAGTTTATCGGACAGACTTTCACCCCTCCACTTT. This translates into CASSLSDRLSPLHF. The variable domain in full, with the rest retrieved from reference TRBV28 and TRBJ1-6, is DVKVTQSSRYLVKRTGEKVFLECVQDMDHENMFWYRQDPGLGLRLIYFSYDVKMKEKGDIPEGYSVSREKKERFSLILESASTNQTSMYLCASSLSDRLSPLHFGNGTRLTVT.

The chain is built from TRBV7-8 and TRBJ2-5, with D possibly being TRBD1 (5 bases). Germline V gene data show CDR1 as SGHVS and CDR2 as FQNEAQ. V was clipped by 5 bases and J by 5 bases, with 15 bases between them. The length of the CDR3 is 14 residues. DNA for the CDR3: TGTGCCAGCAGCCCAGGCAGGGTTGACGAGACCCAGTACTTC. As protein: CASSPGRVDETQYF.

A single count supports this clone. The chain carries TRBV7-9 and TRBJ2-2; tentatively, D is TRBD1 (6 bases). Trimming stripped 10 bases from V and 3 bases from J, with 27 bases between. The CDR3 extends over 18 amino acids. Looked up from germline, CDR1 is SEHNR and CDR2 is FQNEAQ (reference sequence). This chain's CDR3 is CATHGLGAGAPDTGELFF. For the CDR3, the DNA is TGTGCCACCCATGGTCTAGGGGCAGGGGCCCCCGACACCGGGGAGCTGTTTTTT.

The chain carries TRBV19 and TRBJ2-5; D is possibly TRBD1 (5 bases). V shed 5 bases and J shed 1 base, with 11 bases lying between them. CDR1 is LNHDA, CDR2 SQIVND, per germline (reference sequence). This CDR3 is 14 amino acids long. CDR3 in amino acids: CASSLGQLQETQYF. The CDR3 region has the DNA TGTGCCAGTAGTCTGGGGCAGCTCCAAGAGACCCAGTACTTC.

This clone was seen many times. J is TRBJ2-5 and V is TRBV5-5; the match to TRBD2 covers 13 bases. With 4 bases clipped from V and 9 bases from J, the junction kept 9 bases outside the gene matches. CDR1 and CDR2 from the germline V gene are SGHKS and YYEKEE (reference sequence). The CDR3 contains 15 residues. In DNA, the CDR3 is TGTGCCAGCAGCGGGGGGACTAGCGGGAAAGTGTCCCAGTACTTC. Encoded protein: CASSGGTSGKVSQYF. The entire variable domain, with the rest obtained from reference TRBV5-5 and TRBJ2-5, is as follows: DAGVTQSPTHLIKTRGQQVTLRCSPISGHKSVSWYQQVLGQGPQFIFQYYEKEERGRGNFPDRFSARQFPNYSSELNVNALLLGDSALYLCASSGGTSGKVSQYFGPGTRLLVL.

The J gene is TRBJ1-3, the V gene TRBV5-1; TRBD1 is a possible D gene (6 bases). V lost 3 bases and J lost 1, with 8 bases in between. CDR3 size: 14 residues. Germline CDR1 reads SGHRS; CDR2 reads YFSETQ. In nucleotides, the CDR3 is TGCGCCAGCAGCTCAACAGGGTCTGGAAACACCATATATTTT. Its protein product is CASSSTGSGNTIYF.

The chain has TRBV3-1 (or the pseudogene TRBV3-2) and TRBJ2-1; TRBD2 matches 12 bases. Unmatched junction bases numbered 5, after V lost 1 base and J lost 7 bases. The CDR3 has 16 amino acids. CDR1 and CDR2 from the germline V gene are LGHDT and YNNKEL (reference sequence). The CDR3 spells CASSQAGLAGLNEQFF. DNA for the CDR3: TGTGCCAGCAGCCAAGCTGGACTAGCGGGGTTGAATGAGCAGTTCTTC.

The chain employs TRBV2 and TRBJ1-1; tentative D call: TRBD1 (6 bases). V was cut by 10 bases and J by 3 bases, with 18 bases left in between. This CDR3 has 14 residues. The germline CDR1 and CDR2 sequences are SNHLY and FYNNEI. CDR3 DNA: TGTGCCACGCAAAAGCGGGGGCTAGACACTGAAGCTTTCTTT. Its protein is CATQKRGLDTEAFF.

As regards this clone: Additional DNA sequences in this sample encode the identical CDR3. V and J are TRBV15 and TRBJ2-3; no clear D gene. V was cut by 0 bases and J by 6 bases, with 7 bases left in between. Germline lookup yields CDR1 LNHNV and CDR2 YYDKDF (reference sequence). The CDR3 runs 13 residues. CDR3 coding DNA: TGTGCCACCAGCAGAGATCTCGCGGATACGCAGTATTTT. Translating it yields CATSRDLADTQYF.

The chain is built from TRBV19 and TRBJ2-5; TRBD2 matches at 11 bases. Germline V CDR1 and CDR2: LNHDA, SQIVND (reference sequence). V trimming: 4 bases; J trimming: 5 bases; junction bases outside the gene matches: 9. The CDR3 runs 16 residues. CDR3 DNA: TGTGCCAGTAGTACCGGTAGCGGGGGGGCGGGTGAGACCCAGTACTTC. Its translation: CASSTGSGGAGETQYF.

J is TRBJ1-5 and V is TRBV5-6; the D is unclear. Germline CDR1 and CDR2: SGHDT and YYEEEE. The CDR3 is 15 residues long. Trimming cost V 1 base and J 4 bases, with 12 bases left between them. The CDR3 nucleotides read TGTGCCAGCAGCTTGTATGTGGCAGGTAATCAGCCCCAGCATTTT. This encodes CASSLYVAGNQPQHF.

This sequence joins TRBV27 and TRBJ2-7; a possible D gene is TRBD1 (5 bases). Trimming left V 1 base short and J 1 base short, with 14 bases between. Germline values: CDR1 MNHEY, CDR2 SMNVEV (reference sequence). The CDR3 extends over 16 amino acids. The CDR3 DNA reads TGTGCCAGCAGTTTATTAGTCAGGGTGGGGTCCTACGAGCAGTACTTC. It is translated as CASSLLVRVGSYEQYF.

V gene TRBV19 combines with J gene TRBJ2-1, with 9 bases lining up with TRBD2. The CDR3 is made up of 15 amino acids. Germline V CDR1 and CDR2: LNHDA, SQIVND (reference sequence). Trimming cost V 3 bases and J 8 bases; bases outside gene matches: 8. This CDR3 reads CASSMVAGVLDEQFF. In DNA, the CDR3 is TGTGCCAGTAGTATGGTAGCGGGAGTCCTGGATGAGCAGTTCTTC.

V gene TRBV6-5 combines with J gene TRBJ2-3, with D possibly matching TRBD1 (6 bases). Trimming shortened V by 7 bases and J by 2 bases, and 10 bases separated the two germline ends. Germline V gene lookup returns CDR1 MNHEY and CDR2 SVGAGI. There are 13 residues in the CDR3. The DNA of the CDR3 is TGTGCCAGCATGGACAGACCCACAGATACGCAGTATTTT. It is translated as CASMDRPTDTQYF.

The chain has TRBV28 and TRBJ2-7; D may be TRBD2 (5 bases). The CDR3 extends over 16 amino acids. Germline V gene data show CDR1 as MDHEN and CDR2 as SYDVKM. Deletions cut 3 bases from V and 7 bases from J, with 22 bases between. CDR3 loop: CASSFLSAAGRGEQYF. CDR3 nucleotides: TGTGCCAGCAGTTTCCTTTCCGCGGCGGGCCGTGGGGAGCAGTACTTC.

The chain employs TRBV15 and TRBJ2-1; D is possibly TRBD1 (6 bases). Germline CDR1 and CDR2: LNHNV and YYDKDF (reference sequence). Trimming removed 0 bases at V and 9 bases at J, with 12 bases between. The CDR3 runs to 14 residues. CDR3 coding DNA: TGTGCCACCAGCAGAGATCTGGACAGAGGTGAGCAGTTCTTC. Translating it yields CATSRDLDRGEQFF.